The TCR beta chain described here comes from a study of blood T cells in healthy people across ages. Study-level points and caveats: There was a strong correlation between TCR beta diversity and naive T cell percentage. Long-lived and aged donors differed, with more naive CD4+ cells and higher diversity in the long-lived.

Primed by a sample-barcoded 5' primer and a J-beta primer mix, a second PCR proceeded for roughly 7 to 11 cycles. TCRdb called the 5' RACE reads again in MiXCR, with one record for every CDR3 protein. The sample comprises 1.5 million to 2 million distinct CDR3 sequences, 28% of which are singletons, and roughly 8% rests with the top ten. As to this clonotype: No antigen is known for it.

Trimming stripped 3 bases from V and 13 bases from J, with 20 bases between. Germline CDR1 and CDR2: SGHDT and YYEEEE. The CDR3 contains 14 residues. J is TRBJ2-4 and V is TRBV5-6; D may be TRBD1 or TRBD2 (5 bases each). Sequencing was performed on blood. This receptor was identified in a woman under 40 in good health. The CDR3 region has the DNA TGTGCCAGCAGCTGGCCGGGGCCCTATAATGAGCAGTACTTC. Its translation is CASSWPGPYNEQYF.